The 30 T cell receptor beta chains given below trace back to one sample, sequenced in a study of cytomegalovirus exposure and HLA in healthy donors. TCRdb's copy holds only in-frame clones and misses some; the assay was immunoSEQ multiplex PCR. The repertoire has about 64,000 clones, 85% to 95% of them found once; the top ten carry under 6.5%. Sequenced sample: PBMCs. The receptors stem from a woman between 18 and 29 years old in good health and CMV-seropositive.

This clone is a singleton in its sample. This chain links TRBV27 with TRBJ2-1, with a possible D match to TRBD1 (6 bases). V lost 5 bases and J 8 bases, leaving 13 bases between the germline ends. This CDR3 is built from 13 residues. The germline V gene encodes CDR1 MNHEY and CDR2 SMNVEV (reference sequence). The CDR3 loop is CASSPSGAHEQFF. Written as DNA, the CDR3 is TGTGCCAGCAGTCCCTCAGGGGCGCATGAGCAGTTCTTC.

The chain employs TRBV9 and TRBJ2-3; 10 nucleotides line up with TRBD2. Germline trimming cut 6 bases from V and 0 bases from J; bases unmatched to any gene: 4. CDR3 length: 15 amino acids. Germline CDR1 and CDR2: SGDLS and YYNGEE. The CDR3: CASTGAGGSTDTQYF. CDR3 in DNA: TGTGCCAGCACCGGAGCGGGGGGGAGCACAGATACGCAGTATTTT.

This clone was observed once. This chain links TRBV6-6 with TRBJ2-3; D unclear. Germline V gives CDR1 MNHNY, CDR2 SVGAGI (reference sequence). This CDR3 is built from 12 residues. The ends were cut back, 6 bases at V and 2 bases at J, with 6 bases in the middle. The CDR3 nucleotides read TGTGCCAGCAGCCAGGCCACAGATACGCAGTATTTT. Its protein is CASSQATDTQYF.

The chain combines TRBV15 with TRBJ2-6; TRBD1 might be the D (5 bases). Between the trimmed V and J ends, which lost 2 bases and 2 bases, there was a span of 7 bases. CDR1 and CDR2 from the germline V gene are LNHNV and YYDKDF (reference sequence). This CDR3 region has 15 residues. The CDR3 sequence: CATSRRGAGANVLTF. CDR3 nucleotides: TGTGCCACCAGCAGAAGGGGCGCTGGGGCCAACGTCCTGACTTTC.

J is TRBJ1-2 and V is TRBV18; D perhaps matches TRBD1 (5 bases). Per germline, CDR1 KGHSH and CDR2 LQKENI. The CDR3 covers 13 residues. Trimming stripped 3 bases from V and 3 bases from J, with 8 bases between. CDR3 sequence reads: CASSPDKDYGYTF. In DNA, the CDR3 is TGTGCCAGCTCACCGGACAAAGACTATGGCTACACCTTC.

This chain joins TRBV11-2 and TRBJ2-1; 9 bases align to TRBD1. The CDR3 runs to 17 residues. The V and J ends lost 2 bases and 8 bases, in that order; junction bases with no gene match: 13. Germline V gene sequence: CDR1 SGHAT, CDR2 FQNNGV. Here the CDR3 reads CASSLIDRDRVKDEQFF. DNA of the CDR3: TGTGCCAGCAGCTTAATCGATCGGGACAGGGTTAAGGATGAGCAGTTCTTC.

The chain links TRBV6-4 to TRBJ2-3; no definite D call. Germline CDR1 reads MRHNA; CDR2 reads SNTAGT. The CDR3 extends over 14 amino acids. The ends were cut back, 4 bases at V and 2 bases at J, with 10 bases in the middle. Here the CDR3 reads CASSVNSDTDTQYF. DNA of the CDR3: TGTGCCAGCAGTGTCAACTCTGACACAGATACGCAGTATTTT.

The chain is built from TRBV27 and TRBJ1-2, with D possibly TRBD1 on 5 matching bases. The CDR3 consists of 15 residues. The V end lost 7 bases, the J end lost 4 bases, and 19 bases lay between the germline ends. Germline V gives CDR1 MNHEY, CDR2 SMNVEV (reference sequence). The CDR3 region is CASTPDGGEGYGYTF. CDR3 DNA: TGTGCCAGCACCCCAGATGGGGGGGAAGGCTATGGCTACACCTTC.

V and J are TRBV7-9 and TRBJ1-2; tentatively, D is TRBD1 (6 bases). The V end lost 4 bases, the J end lost 5 bases, and 11 bases lay between the germline ends. The CDR3 extends over 13 amino acids. The germline V gene has CDR1 SEHNR and CDR2 FQNEAQ (reference sequence). CDR3 in DNA: TGTGCCAGCAGCTCCGGACAGCTTTATGGCTACACCTTC. It yields the protein CASSSGQLYGYTF.

This chain joins TRBV27 and TRBJ2-1, with TRBD2 as a possible D gene (5 bases). This CDR3 is 15 amino acids long. Germline values: CDR1 MNHEY, CDR2 SMNVEV (reference sequence). The V gene lost 3 bases and the J gene lost 2 bases, with 11 bases spanning the gap. CDR3 in DNA: TGTGCCAGCAGTTTGGAACGGGGTACCTACAATGAGCAGTTCTTC. Translating it yields CASSLERGTYNEQFF.

The chain combines TRBV5-4 with TRBJ1-1, with a possible D match to TRBD1 (6 bases). The CDR3 consists of 15 residues. V was pared by 4 bases and J by 3 bases, with 16 bases between. The V gene's germline CDR1 is SGHNT and CDR2 YYREEE (reference sequence). For the CDR3, the DNA is TGTGCCAGCAGCGAAATCAGGGGCGTCGACACTGAAGCTTTCTTT. Amino acids: CASSEIRGVDTEAFF.

The gene calls are TRBV18 and TRBJ2-5; tentatively, D is TRBD1 (6 bases). V lost 3 bases and J 5 bases, leaving 13 bases between the germline ends. Looked up from germline, CDR1 is KGHSH and CDR2 is LQKENI. There are 14 residues in the CDR3. The CDR3, as DNA: TGTGCCAGCTCACCGACTGGACAGAGGGAGACCCAGTACTTC. Encoded protein: CASSPTGQRETQYF.

The chain links TRBV21-1 to TRBJ1-1. TRBV21-1 is a known pseudogene. The CDR3 sequence is 15 residues long. The chain's CDR3 is CASSKDPQERSEAFF. For the CDR3, the DNA is TGTGCCAGCAGCAAAGACCCACAAGAGCGGAGTGAAGCTTTCTTT.

V is TRBV4-3 and J is TRBJ2-2; perhaps TRBD2 as D (7 bases). V dropped 0 bases and J dropped 2 bases, with 13 bases sitting between them. CDR1 and CDR2 (germline): LGHNA, YSLEER. This CDR3 region has 17 residues. CDR3 in DNA: TGCGCCAGCAGCCAAGATAAGGGGGGGAGAAACACCGGGGAGCTGTTTTTT. It specifies CASSQDKGGRNTGELFF.

The chain recombines TRBV5-1 with TRBJ2-5; D not resolved. V was shortened by 6 bases and J by 5 bases, with 8 bases between the two germline ends. The CDR3 runs 11 residues. CDR1 is SGHRS, CDR2 YFSETQ, per germline. CDR3 protein: CASIVGETQYF. The CDR3 bases are TGCGCCAGCATAGTTGGTGAGACCCAGTACTTC.

V usage is TRBV27 and J usage is TRBJ2-2; tentatively, D is TRBD1 (6 bases). The CDR3 is 15 residues long. V shed 3 bases and J shed 4 bases, with 12 bases lying between them. Germline V gene sequence: CDR1 MNHEY, CDR2 SMNVEV (reference sequence). CDR3: CASSFSGVGTGELFF. As DNA, the CDR3 is TGTGCCAGCAGTTTCTCAGGGGTCGGCACCGGGGAGCTGTTTTTT.

V is TRBV7-9 and J is TRBJ2-1, with TRBD2 identical over 10 bases. The CDR3 has 15 residues. CDR1 is SEHNR, CDR2 FQNEAQ, per germline (reference sequence). V lost 2 bases and J lost 7; bases outside the gene matches: 5. CDR3 region: CASSLKREGLNEQFF. CDR3 bases: TGTGCCAGCAGCTTAAAGCGGGAGGGGTTAAATGAGCAGTTCTTC.

The V and J genes are TRBV29-1 and TRBJ1-2; 7 positions agree with TRBD1. Per germline, CDR1 SQVTM and CDR2 ANQGSEA. With 6 bases clipped from V and 5 bases from J, the junction kept 18 bases outside the gene matches. There are 16 residues in the CDR3. DNA for the CDR3: TGCAGCGTACTTAACAGGGGCCGGGATCTTGAGTATGGCTACACCTTC. It yields the protein CSVLNRGRDLEYGYTF. The entire variable domain, with the rest obtained from reference TRBV29-1 and TRBJ1-2, is as follows: SAVISQKPSRDICQRGTSLTIQCQVDSQVTMMFWYRQQPGQSLTLIATANQGSEATYESGFVIDKFPISRPNLTFSTLTVSNMSPEDSSIYLCSVLNRGRDLEYGYTFGSGTRLTVV.

This chain links TRBV6-5 with TRBJ1-2, with D possibly TRBD1 on 5 matching bases. V dropped 2 bases and J dropped 0 bases, with 13 bases sitting between them. The CDR3 covers 16 residues. Germline loops: CDR1 MNHEY, CDR2 SVGAGI. CDR3 protein: CASSYGGELANYGYTF. The CDR3 DNA is TGTGCCAGCAGTTACGGGGGGGAGTTAGCTAACTATGGCTACACCTTC.

DNA of the CDR3: TGTGCCAGCAGTCGCGGAGGGTTTGAGGGCTACACCTTC. Amino acid sequence: CASSRGGFEGYTF. V and J are TRBV2 and TRBJ1-2; unclear D gene. CDR1 SNHLY and CDR2 FYNNEI come from the germline V gene. The V end was cut by 5 bases, the J end by 8 bases, with 15 bases between. This CDR3 region has 13 residues.

This rearrangement joins TRBV27 to TRBJ2-2; 14 bases match TRBD2. The CDR3 has 18 amino acids. V shed 5 bases, J shed 4 bases, and the junction held 9 bases outside the gene matches. Per the germline V gene, CDR1 is MNHEY and CDR2 is SMNVEV (reference sequence). The CDR3 reads CASSMGLAGVFGTGELFF. The CDR3 nucleotides are TGTGCCAGCAGTATGGGACTAGCGGGAGTTTTCGGCACCGGGGAGCTGTTTTTT.

The V and J genes are TRBV11-1 and TRBJ1-2, with 9 bases identical to TRBD1. Trimming at V came to 3 bases and at J to 6 bases, leaving 5 bases not matched to a gene. The CDR3 is 14 residues long. Germline CDR1 and CDR2: SGHAT and FQDESV (reference sequence). CDR3: CASSFPGTGNGYTF. DNA of the CDR3: TGTGCCAGCAGCTTTCCCGGGACAGGGAATGGCTACACCTTC.

The chain links TRBV25-1 to TRBJ1-2; D is uncertain. Germline CDR1 MGHDK, CDR2 SYGVNS. The V end lost 3 bases, the J end lost 3 bases, and 11 bases lay between the germline ends. This CDR3 has 14 residues. This CDR3 is CASSDFTRDYGYTF. The CDR3 DNA reads as TGTGCCAGCAGTGATTTTACTAGGGACTATGGCTACACCTTC.

The chain employs TRBV11-2 and TRBJ2-7; 7 nucleotides match TRBD2. Germline values: CDR1 SGHAT, CDR2 FQNNGV. This CDR3 has 16 residues. V shed 0 bases and J 3 bases; nucleotides not matched to a gene: 8. The CDR3 bases are TGTGCCAGCAGCTTAGATGTTCCAGCGGGAATCTACGAGCAGTACTTC. This gives the protein CASSLDVPAGIYEQYF.

The V and J genes are TRBV28 and TRBJ1-5; tentative D call: TRBD1 (6 bases). Germline V gene data show CDR1 as MDHEN and CDR2 as SYDVKM. The V end lost 5 bases, the J end lost 6 bases, and 17 bases lay between the germline ends. The CDR3 contains 15 residues. CDR3 DNA: TGTGCCAGCAGTAGCCGACAGGTCGGATCTCAGCCCCAGCATTTT. As protein: CASSSRQVGSQPQHF.

The chain recombines TRBV27 with TRBJ2-7, with 9 bases matching TRBD1. The V gene end was trimmed by 6 bases and the J gene end by 1 base; junction bases not matched to a gene: 4. CDR1 is MNHEY and CDR2 is SMNVEV in the germline V gene (reference sequence). The CDR3 spans 14 residues. CDR3 protein: CASRYGTGSYEQYF. The CDR3 DNA is TGTGCCAGCAGGTACGGGACAGGGTCCTACGAGCAGTACTTC.

The rearrangement links TRBV27 to TRBJ1-1; 7 bases are shared with TRBD1. The CDR3 runs to 15 residues. V was pared by 3 bases and J by 0 bases, with 4 bases of the junction left unmatched. Germline V gene sequence: CDR1 MNHEY, CDR2 SMNVEV (reference sequence). The CDR3 DNA sequence: TGTGCCAGCAGTTTCCGACAGGGTGTGAACACTGAAGCTTTCTTT. Residues: CASSFRQGVNTEAFF.

The rearrangement links TRBV5-6 to TRBJ2-7; D might be TRBD2 (6 bases). Trimming pared 0 bases from V and 4 bases from J, leaving 11 bases between. The CDR3 is 14 amino acids. Per germline, CDR1 SGHDT and CDR2 YYEEEE. CDR3 loop: CASSLVSGSYEQYF. For the CDR3, the DNA is TGTGCCAGCAGCTTGGTCAGCGGGTCTTACGAGCAGTACTTC.

This clone has a single count. The V gene is TRBV25-1, the J gene TRBJ2-2; 7 bases map to TRBD1. With V trimmed by 3 bases and J by 7 bases, 14 bases remained unmatched. The CDR3 totals 17 residues. Germline CDR1 and CDR2: MGHDK and SYGVNS. The chain's CDR3 is CASSENFLQGLGGELFF. The CDR3 coding sequence is TGTGCCAGCAGTGAGAACTTCTTACAGGGGCTCGGCGGGGAGCTGTTTTTT.

The chain uses TRBV28 and TRBJ2-7; 9 nucleotides align to TRBD2. V was clipped by 4 bases and J by 5 bases; unmatched bases: 9. CDR3 length: 15 residues. CDR1 is MDHEN and CDR2 is SYDVKM in the germline V gene. The CDR3 DNA follows: TGTGCCAGCAGTTCCTTAGGGGAGCGGGAGGACGAGCAGTACTTC. This encodes CASSSLGEREDEQYF. Full variable domain (rest looked up from reference TRBV28 and TRBJ2-7): DVKVTQSSRYLVKRTGEKVFLECVQDMDHENMFWYRQDPGLGLRLIYFSYDVKMKEKGDIPEGYSVSREKKERFSLILESASTNQTSMYLCASSSLGEREDEQYFGPGTRLTVT.